This T cell receptor (beta chain) was obtained from a study of CD8+CD57+ T cells in acquired aplastic anemia. As concerns this clonotype: What it binds is not known.

Whole-study results and caveats: Patients and controls had in common some 30 CD8+ CDR3 sequences.

All sequencing subjects had displayed CD8+CD57+ cell expansion on flow cytometry. The study sampled blood from patients who had received no therapy. CDR3 length: 15 amino acids. Germline assignment: CDR1 SNHLY and CDR2 FYNNEI. The V and J ends lost 3 bases and 4 bases respectively, with 16 bases between them. The study profiled TCR beta VDJ and CDR3 using genomic DNA as template. TCRdb re-called the reads through MiXCR, storing one row per CDR3 protein. The sample shows over 150,000 distinct CDR3 sequences, roughly 49% of them seen only once. The source of this sequence is a human donor with aplastic anemia. The rearrangement uses TRBV2 and TRBJ2-7; the D call may be TRBD1 or TRBD2 (6 bases each). Material: sorted CD4+, CD8+, or CD8+CD57+ T cells (not recorded which) from PBMCs. CDR3 nucleotides: TGTGCCAGCAGTGAGGGGGGACAACTAAGATACGAGCAGTACTTC. As protein: CASSEGGQLRYEQYF.